This T cell receptor (beta chain) was found in a study of T-cell reconstitution after alpha-beta-depleted transplantation in children. The CDR3 loop spans 15 amino acids. Germline V gene data show CDR1 as MNHNS and CDR2 as SASEGT. Trimming cost V 5 bases and J 4 bases; bases outside gene matches: 7. This clonotype was picked up many times. TCRbeta library construction was performed incorporating unique molecular identifiers. TCRdb reanalysed the PCR reads using MiXCR and keeps one entry per CDR3 protein. The sample lists about 460,000 distinct CDR3 sequences, approximately 13% occurring once. The chain has TRBV6-1 and TRBJ2-5; 10 nucleotides agree with TRBD2. Material: PBMCs from the stem cell graft donor, obtained from the stem cell graft. The clonotype comes from a human donor who donated a stem cell graft to a child with combined immunodeficiency. This CDR3 is CASSHSGGPLETQYF. In DNA, the CDR3 is TGTGCCAGCAGTCATAGCGGGGGGCCTTTAGAGACCCAGTACTTC.